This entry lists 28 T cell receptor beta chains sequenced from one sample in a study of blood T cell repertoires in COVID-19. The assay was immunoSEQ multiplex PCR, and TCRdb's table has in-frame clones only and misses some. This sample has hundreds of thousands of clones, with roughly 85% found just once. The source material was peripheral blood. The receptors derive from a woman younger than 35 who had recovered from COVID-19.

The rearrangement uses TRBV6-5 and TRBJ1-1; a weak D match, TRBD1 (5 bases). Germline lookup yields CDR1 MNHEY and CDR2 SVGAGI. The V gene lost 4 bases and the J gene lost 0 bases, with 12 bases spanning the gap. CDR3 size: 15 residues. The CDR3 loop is CASSLDITMNTEAFF. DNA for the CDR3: TGTGCCAGCAGTTTGGACATTACGATGAACACTGAAGCTTTCTTT.

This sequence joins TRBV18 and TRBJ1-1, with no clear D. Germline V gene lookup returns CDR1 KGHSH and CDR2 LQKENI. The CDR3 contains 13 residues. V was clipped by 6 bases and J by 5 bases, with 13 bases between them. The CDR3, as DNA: TGTGCCAGCTCGCTTAGCGAGCGGACTGAAGCTTTCTTT. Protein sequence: CASSLSERTEAFF.

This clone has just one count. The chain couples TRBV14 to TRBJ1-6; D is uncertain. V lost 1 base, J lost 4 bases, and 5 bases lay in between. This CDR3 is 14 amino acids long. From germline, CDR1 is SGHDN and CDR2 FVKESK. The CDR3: CASSQAGYNSPLHF. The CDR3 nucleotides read TGTGCCAGCAGCCAAGCGGGGTATAATTCACCCCTCCACTTT.

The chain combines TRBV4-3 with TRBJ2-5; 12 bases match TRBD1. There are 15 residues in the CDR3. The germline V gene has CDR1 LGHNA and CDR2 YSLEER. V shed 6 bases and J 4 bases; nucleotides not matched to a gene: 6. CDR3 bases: TGCGCCAGCAGGGCCGGGACAGGGGGCGGAGAGACCCAGTACTTC. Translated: CASRAGTGGGETQYF.

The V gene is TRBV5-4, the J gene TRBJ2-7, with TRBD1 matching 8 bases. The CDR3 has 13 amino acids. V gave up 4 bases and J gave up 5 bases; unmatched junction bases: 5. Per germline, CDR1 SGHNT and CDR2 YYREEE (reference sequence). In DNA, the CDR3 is TGTGCCAGCAGCCCGGGACAGGCAAACGAGCAGTACTTC. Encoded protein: CASSPGQANEQYF.

The CDR3 reads CASSAPTGHSRAFF. The CDR3 DNA follows: TGTGCCAGCAGCGCACCGACAGGTCATTCTCGGGCTTTCTTT. The chain couples TRBV9 to TRBJ1-1; a weak D match, TRBD1 (6 bases). Germline CDR1 and CDR2: SGDLS and YYNGEE. This CDR3 has 14 residues. Trimming pared 3 bases from V and 11 bases from J, leaving 20 bases between.

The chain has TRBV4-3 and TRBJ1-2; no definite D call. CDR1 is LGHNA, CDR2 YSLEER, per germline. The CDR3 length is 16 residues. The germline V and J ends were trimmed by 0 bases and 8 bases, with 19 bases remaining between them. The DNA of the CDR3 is TGCGCCAGCAGCCAAGATCCTAGTGCCCCGATCCGAGGCTACACCTTC. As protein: CASSQDPSAPIRGYTF.

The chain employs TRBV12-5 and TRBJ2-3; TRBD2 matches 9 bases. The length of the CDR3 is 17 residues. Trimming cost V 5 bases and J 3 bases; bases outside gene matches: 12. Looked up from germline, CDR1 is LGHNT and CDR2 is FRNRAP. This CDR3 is CASGPRVSGSVTDTQYF. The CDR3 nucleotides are TGTGCTAGTGGTCCCCGAGTTAGCGGGAGTGTTACAGATACGCAGTATTTT.

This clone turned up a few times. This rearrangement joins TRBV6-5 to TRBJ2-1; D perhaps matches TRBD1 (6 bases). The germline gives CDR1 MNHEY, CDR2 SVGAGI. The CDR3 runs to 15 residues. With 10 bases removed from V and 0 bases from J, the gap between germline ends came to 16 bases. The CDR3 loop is CATTTGLSSYNEQFF. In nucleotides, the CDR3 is TGTGCCACCACAACAGGGCTCAGCTCCTACAATGAGCAGTTCTTC.

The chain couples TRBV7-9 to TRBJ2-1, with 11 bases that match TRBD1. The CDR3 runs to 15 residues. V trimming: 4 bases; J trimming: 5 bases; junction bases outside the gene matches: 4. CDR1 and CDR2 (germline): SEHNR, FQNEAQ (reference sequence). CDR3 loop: CASSSPGQGDNEQFF. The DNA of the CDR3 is TGTGCCAGCAGCTCACCGGGACAGGGGGACAATGAGCAGTTCTTC.

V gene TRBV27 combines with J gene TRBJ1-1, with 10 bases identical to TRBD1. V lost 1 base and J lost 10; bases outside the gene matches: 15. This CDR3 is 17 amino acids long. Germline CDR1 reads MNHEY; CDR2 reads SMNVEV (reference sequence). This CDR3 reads CASSLYSGQGEAWRAFF. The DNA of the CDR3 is TGTGCCAGCAGTTTATACTCCGGACAGGGGGAAGCGTGGAGAGCTTTCTTT.

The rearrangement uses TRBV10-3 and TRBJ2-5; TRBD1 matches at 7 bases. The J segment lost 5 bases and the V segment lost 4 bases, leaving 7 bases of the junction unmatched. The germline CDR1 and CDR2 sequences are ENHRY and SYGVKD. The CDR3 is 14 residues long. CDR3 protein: CAISGGSRGETQYF. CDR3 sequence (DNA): TGTGCCATCAGTGGAGGAAGCAGGGGGGAGACCCAGTACTTC.

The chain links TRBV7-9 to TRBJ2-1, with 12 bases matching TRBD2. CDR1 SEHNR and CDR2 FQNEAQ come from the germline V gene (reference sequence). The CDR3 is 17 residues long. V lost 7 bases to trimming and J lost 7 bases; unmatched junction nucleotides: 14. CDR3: CASTPTQRLAGANEQFF. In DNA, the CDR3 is TGTGCCAGCACCCCTACCCAACGACTAGCGGGAGCTAATGAGCAGTTCTTC.

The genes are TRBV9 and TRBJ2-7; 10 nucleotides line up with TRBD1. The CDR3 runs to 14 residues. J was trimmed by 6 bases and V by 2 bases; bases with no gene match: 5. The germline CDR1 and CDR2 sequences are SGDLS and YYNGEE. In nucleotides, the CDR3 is TGTGCCAGCAGCGTGGGACAGGGGACGGGCGAGCAGTACTTC. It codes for CASSVGQGTGEQYF. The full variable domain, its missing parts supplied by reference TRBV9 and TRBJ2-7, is DSGVTQTPKHLITATGQRVTLRCSPRSGDLSVYWYQQSLDQGLQFLIQYYNGEERAKGNILERFSAQQFPDLHSELNLSSLELGDSALYFCASSVGQGTGEQYFGPGTRLTVT.

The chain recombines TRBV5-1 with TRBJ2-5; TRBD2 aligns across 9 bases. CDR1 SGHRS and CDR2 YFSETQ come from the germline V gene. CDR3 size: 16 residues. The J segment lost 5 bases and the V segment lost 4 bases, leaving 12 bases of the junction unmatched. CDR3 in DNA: TGCGCCAGCAGCATCGGATCTAGCGGGAAAGGGGAGACCCAGTACTTC. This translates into CASSIGSSGKGETQYF.

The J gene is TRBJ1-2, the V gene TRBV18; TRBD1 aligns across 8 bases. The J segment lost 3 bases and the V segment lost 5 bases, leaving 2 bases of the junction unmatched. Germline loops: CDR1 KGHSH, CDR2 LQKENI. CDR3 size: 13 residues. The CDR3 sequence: CASSSGQDYGYTF. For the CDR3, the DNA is TGTGCCAGCTCATCGGGACAGGACTATGGCTACACCTTC.

The CDR3 spells CASSYTVTSASSYNEQFF. As DNA, the CDR3 is TGTGCCAGCAGTTACACTGTAACTAGCGCAAGCTCCTACAATGAGCAGTTCTTC. The V and J genes are TRBV6-2 or TRBV6-3 and TRBJ2-1; 7 nucleotides align to TRBD2. Losses at the gene ends were 2 bases for V and 0 bases for J; bases not matched to a gene: 10. Germline V gene sequence: CDR1 MNHEY, CDR2 SVGEGT. The CDR3 totals 18 residues.

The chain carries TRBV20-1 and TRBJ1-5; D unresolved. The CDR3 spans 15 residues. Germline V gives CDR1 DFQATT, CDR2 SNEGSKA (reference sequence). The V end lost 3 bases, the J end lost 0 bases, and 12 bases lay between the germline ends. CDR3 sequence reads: CSASDRVYSNQPQHF. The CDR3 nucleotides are TGCAGTGCTAGTGACCGAGTATATAGCAATCAGCCCCAGCATTTT.

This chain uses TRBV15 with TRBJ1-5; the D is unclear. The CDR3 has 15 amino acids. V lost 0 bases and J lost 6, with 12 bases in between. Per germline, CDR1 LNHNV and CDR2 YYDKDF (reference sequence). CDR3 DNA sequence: TGTGCCACCAGCAGAGATCTGGGCCTGCCTCAGCCCCAGCATTTT. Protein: CATSRDLGLPQPQHF.

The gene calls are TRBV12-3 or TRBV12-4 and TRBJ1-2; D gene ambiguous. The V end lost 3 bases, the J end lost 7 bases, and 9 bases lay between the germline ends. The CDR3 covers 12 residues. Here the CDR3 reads CASSFPRFGYTF. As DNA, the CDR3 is TGTGCCAGCAGTTTCCCCCGGTTTGGCTACACCTTC.

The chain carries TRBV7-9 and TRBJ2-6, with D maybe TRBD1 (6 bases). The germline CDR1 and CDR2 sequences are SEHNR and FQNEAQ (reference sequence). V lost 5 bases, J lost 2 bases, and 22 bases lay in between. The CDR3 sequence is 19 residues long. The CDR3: CASSPRTGTQKAGANVLTF. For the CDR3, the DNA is TGTGCCAGCAGCCCCCGGACCGGGACACAAAAAGCTGGGGCCAACGTCCTGACTTTC.

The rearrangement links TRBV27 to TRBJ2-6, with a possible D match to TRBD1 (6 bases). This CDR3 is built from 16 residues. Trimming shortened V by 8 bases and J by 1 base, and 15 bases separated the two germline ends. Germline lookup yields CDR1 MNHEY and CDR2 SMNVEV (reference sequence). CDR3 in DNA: TGTGCCAGCGCGTTGACAGGACCGTCTGGGGCCAACGTCCTGACTTTC. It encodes CASALTGPSGANVLTF.

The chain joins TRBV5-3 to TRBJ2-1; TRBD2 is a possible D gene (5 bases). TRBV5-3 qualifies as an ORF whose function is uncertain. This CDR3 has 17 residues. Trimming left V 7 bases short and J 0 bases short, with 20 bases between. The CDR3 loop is CARLALLVPYSYNEQFF. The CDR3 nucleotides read TGTGCCAGACTTGCCCTACTAGTCCCTTACTCCTACAATGAGCAGTTCTTC.

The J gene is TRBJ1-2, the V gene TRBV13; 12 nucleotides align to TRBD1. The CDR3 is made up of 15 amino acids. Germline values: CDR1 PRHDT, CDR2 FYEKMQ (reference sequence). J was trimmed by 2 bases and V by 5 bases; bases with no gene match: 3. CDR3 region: CASSRGTGGNYGYTF. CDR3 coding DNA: TGTGCCAGCAGCCGCGGGACAGGGGGCAACTATGGCTACACCTTC.

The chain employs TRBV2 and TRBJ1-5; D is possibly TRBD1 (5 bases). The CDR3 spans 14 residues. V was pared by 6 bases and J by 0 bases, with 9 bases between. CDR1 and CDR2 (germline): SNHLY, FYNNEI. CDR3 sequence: CASSDSYSNQPQHF. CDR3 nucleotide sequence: TGTGCCAGCAGCGACAGCTATAGCAATCAGCCCCAGCATTTT.

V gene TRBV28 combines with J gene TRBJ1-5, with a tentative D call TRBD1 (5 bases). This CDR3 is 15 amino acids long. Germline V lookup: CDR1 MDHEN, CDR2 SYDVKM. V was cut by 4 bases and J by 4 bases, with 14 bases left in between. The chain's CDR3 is CASSSPRELNQPQHF. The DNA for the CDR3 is TGTGCCAGCAGTTCCCCCAGGGAATTAAATCAGCCCCAGCATTTT.

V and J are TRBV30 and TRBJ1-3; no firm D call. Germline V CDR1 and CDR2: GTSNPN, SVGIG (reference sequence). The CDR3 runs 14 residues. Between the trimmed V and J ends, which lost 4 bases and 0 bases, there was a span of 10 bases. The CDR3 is CAWMALSSGNTIYF. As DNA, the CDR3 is TGTGCCTGGATGGCCCTCAGCTCTGGAAACACCATATATTTT.

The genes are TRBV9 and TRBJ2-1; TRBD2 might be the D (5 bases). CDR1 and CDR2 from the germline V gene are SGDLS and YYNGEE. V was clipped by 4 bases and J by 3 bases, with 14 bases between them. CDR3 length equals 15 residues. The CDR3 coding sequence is TGTGCCAGCAGCACCCCCGCGGGTAACTACAATGAGCAGTTCTTC. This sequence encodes CASSTPAGNYNEQFF.